The present T cell receptor beta chain was sequenced within a study of cytomegalovirus exposure and HLA in healthy donors. Overall study results and limits: 87-base-pair reads could not separate some V segments, including TRBV6-2 and TRBV6-3. Links to common viral pathogens appeared, in a later analysis, for several of the most significant clusters.

60 Vbeta and 13 Jbeta primers were used in PCR. Data came from immunoSEQ multiplex PCR; TCRdb stores just in-frame clones and leaves some out. The sample shows 120,000 to 150,000 clones, 76% of them seen only once. This clone was counted a few times. The antigen is not known. The ends were cut back, 4 bases at V and 7 bases at J, with 10 bases in the middle. Germline loops: CDR1 DFQATT, CDR2 SNEGSKA (reference sequence). The CDR3 has 11 amino acids. The sequenced sample was PBMCs. This chain uses TRBV20-1 with TRBJ1-2; D call uncertain. This clonotype originated in a woman between 35 and 50 years old in good health and CMV-seronegative. DNA for the CDR3: TGCAGTGCTACCGATATACTTGGCTACACCTTC. Its translation: CSATDILGYTF.